These 28 T cell receptor beta chains came from one sample sequenced in a study of T cells after posttransplantation cyclophosphamide. Busulfan-fludarabine conditioning, marrow transplant, and cyclophosphamide on days +3 and +4 were administered. Profiling relied on immunoSEQ multiplex PCR, and the TCRdb table lists in-frame clones only, not all of them. The sample shows 6,500 to 8,000 clones, none of them appearing just once. The sequences come from PBMCs, collected after an allogeneic stem cell transplant with post-transplant cyclophosphamide. The origin of the receptors is a male patient between 25 and 39 years old who received an allogeneic stem cell transplant from an unrelated donor, was CMV-positive, and had acute and chronic GVHD. Some T cells may be the graft donor's.

This clone was found many times. CDR3 bases: TGCGCCAGCAGCTTAGGGAGTCACAACACTGAAGCTTTCTTT. Translation: CASSLGSHNTEAFF. The chain couples TRBV5-1 to TRBJ1-1; D unresolved. The CDR3 length is 14 residues. Germline CDR1 reads SGHRS; CDR2 reads YFSETQ. Trimming took 2 bases from V and 2 from J, leaving 10 bases between them. The entire variable domain, with the rest obtained from reference TRBV5-1 and TRBJ1-1, is as follows: KAGVTQTPRYLIKTRGQQVTLSCSPISGHRSVSWYQQTPGQGLQFLFEYFSETQRNKGNFPGRFSGRQFSNSRSEMNVSTLELGDSALYLCASSLGSHNTEAFFGQGTRLTVV.

This clone showed up many times. This chain uses TRBV27 with TRBJ2-7; TRBD2 aligns across 7 bases. The trim removed 4 bases at V and 0 bases at J, leaving 3 bases unmatched. The CDR3 is 14 amino acids. CDR1 and CDR2 (germline): MNHEY, SMNVEV (reference sequence). CDR3 protein: CASSYGLDSYEQYF. In DNA, the CDR3 is TGTGCCAGCAGTTATGGACTAGACTCCTACGAGCAGTACTTC.

This clone was recorded many times. The chain couples TRBV18 to TRBJ1-1; 10 positions agree with TRBD1. V gave up 5 bases and J gave up 7 bases; unmatched junction bases: 7. The CDR3 has 14 amino acids. The germline V gene has CDR1 KGHSH and CDR2 LQKENI. Written as DNA, the CDR3 is TGTGCCAGCTCAGACAGGGGGCGCGGGGATGAAGCTTTCTTT. Its translation is CASSDRGRGDEAFF. The full variable domain, its missing parts supplied by reference TRBV18 and TRBJ1-1, is NAGVMQNPRHLVRRRGQEARLRCSPMKGHSHVYWYRQLPEEGLKFMVYLQKENIIDESGMPKERFSAEFPKEGPSILRIQQVVRGDSAAYFCASSDRGRGDEAFFGQGTRLTVV.

The V call is TRBV11-3, the J call TRBJ2-7; perhaps TRBD2 as D (7 bases). Per germline, CDR1 SGHNT and CDR2 YENEEA. The V end was cut by 5 bases, the J end by 3 bases, with 11 bases between. The CDR3 runs to 13 residues. The CDR3 DNA sequence: TGTGCCAGCAGCCGGGGGGACAACTACGAGCAGTACTTC. It yields the protein CASSRGDNYEQYF.

This clone is termed medium-sized. The chain carries TRBV5-8 and TRBJ1-2; D not certain. V gave up 4 bases and J gave up 8 bases, with 15 bases separating them. The CDR3 has 13 amino acids. Germline loops: CDR1 SGHTS, CDR2 YDEGEE. For the CDR3, the DNA is TGTGCCAGCAGCCGGAGGGCTCTCGACGGCTACACCTTC. It codes for CASSRRALDGYTF. Full variable domain (outside the CDR3, taken from reference TRBV5-8 and TRBJ1-2): EAGVTQSPTHLIKTRGQQATLRCSPISGHTSVYWYQQALGLGLQFLLWYDEGEERNRGNFPPRFSGRQFPNYSSELNVNALELEDSALYLCASSRRALDGYTFGSGTRLTVV.

Turning to this clone: Sequence at one end of the junction differs from germline and may be a read error. The chain uses TRBV30 and TRBJ2-5; 11 nucleotides align to TRBD2. The CDR3 loop spans 16 amino acids. Germline CDR1 and CDR2: GTSNPN and SVGIG (reference sequence). The CDR3 sequence is CAWSVPVAGGVEAQYF. In nucleotides, the CDR3 is TGTGCCTGGAGTGTACCTGTAGCGGGAGGGGTAGAGGCCCAGTACTTC.

This clone was picked up many times. This chain connects TRBV6-6 to TRBJ2-7; TRBD1 matches at 8 bases. The CDR3 runs to 16 residues. V dropped 1 base and J dropped 0; count of bases not matched to a gene: 5. Germline-derived CDR1 and CDR2 are MNHNY and SVGAGI (reference sequence). The CDR3 DNA sequence: TGTGCCAGCAGTTACTGGGGGACAGGCAGCTCCTACGAGCAGTACTTC. It is translated as CASSYWGTGSSYEQYF.

This clone was counted only a few times. This chain uses TRBV6-1 with TRBJ1-2; the D is unclear. Germline values: CDR1 MNHNS, CDR2 SASEGT. The ends were cut back, 1 base at V and 4 bases at J, with 4 bases in the middle. This CDR3 comprises 12 residues. The CDR3 loop is CASSEGGYGYTF. CDR3 DNA sequence: TGTGCCAGCAGTGAAGGAGGCTATGGCTACACCTTC.

Regarding this clone: A clone one base away is much larger, so this may be a read error. Distinct nucleotide sequences in the sample also encode this CDR3. The rearrangement uses TRBV5-1 and TRBJ1-5; 8 bases are shared with TRBD1. Germline V gives CDR1 SGHRS, CDR2 YFSETQ. This CDR3 has 14 amino acids. The CDR3 here is CASSPGQGGQPQHF. The CDR3 nucleotides are TGCGCCAGCAGTCCCGGACAGGGTGGTCAGCCCCAGCACTTT.

This clone was found many times. The V call is TRBV29-1, the J call TRBJ2-4; tentative D call: TRBD1 (6 bases). Between the trimmed V and J ends, which lost 7 bases and 10 bases, there was a span of 23 bases. The CDR3 extends over 14 amino acids. The V gene's germline CDR1 is SQVTM and CDR2 ANQGSEA. This CDR3 is CSAGRGRQDPIQYF. For the CDR3, the DNA is TGCAGCGCCGGTCGTGGCAGACAGGACCCAATTCAGTACTTC. Filled out from reference TRBV29-1 and TRBJ2-4, the complete variable domain reads SAVISQKPSRDICQRGTSLTIQCQVDSQVTMMFWYRQQPGQSLTLIATANQGSEATYESGFVIDKFPISRPNLTFSTLTVSNMSPEDSSIYLCSAGRGRQDPIQYFGAGTRLSVL.

This clone appeared many times. The chain has TRBV7-2 and TRBJ2-3; D may be TRBD1 (8 bases). This CDR3 spans 16 amino acids. V was pared by 5 bases and J by 2 bases, with 17 bases between. Germline lookup yields CDR1 SGHTA and CDR2 FQGNSA. CDR3 nucleotides: TGTGCCAGCAGCCTACAGGGGGGGGGAGTCACAGATACGCAGTATTTT. Translating gives CASSLQGGGVTDTQYF.

This clone has a count of ten or more. The chain carries TRBV6-1 and TRBJ2-7, with a tentative D call TRBD1 (6 bases). Germline values: CDR1 MNHNS, CDR2 SASEGT. This CDR3 contains 15 residues. Trimming removed 1 base from V and 0 bases from J, with 10 bases in between. In DNA form, the CDR3 reads TGTGCCAGCAGTGAAGTGTCAGGGGTCTCCTACGAGCAGTACTTC. It codes for CASSEVSGVSYEQYF.

This clone was observed a handful of times. CDR3 DNA: TGTGCCACCAGCAGAGATAGCGGGAGCTCCTACGAGCAGTACTTC. The encoded protein is CATSRDSGSSYEQYF. The chain combines TRBV15 with TRBJ2-5; 9 positions agree with TRBD2. The J call may be in error: the DNA end matches TRBJ2-7 better. This CDR3 spans 15 amino acids. Germline loops: CDR1 LNHNV, CDR2 YYDKDF (reference sequence).

This clone was seen repeatedly, ten times or more. This sequence joins TRBV27 and TRBJ1-4; D remains unclear. Trimming removed 4 bases from V and 5 bases from J, with 8 bases in between. Germline V CDR1 and CDR2: MNHEY, SMNVEV (reference sequence). This CDR3 spans 13 amino acids. In nucleotides, the CDR3 is TGTGCCAGCAGTTCCGGGAGAAATGAAAAACTGTTTTTT. Amino acid sequence: CASSSGRNEKLFF.

Many counts were recorded for this clone. This chain connects TRBV10-3 to TRBJ1-3; no clear D. V lost 5 bases and J 0 bases, leaving 5 bases between the germline ends. The CDR3 covers 13 residues. Per the germline V gene, CDR1 is ENHRY and CDR2 is SYGVKD. CDR3 sequence: CAISPLSGNTIYF. The CDR3, as DNA: TGTGCCATCAGTCCCCTCTCTGGAAACACCATATATTTT.

This clone occurred a few times. V and J are TRBV5-1 and TRBJ1-6; 9 bases line up with TRBD1. Germline V lookup: CDR1 SGHRS, CDR2 YFSETQ. The ends lost 4 bases at V and 8 bases at J; junction bases unmatched: 10. CDR3 length: 16 residues. This CDR3 is CASSEGYRGRDSPLHF. The CDR3 coding sequence is TGCGCCAGCAGCGAGGGGTACAGGGGGCGCGATTCACCCCTCCACTTT.

This clone has ten or more counts. The V gene is TRBV9, the J gene TRBJ1-3; a weak D match, TRBD1 (5 bases). Germline lookup yields CDR1 SGDLS and CDR2 YYNGEE. V was trimmed by 0 bases and J by 6 bases, leaving 19 bases between them. The CDR3 runs 17 residues. CDR3 loop: CASSVGSRLQVVNTIYF. CDR3 nucleotides: TGTGCCAGCAGCGTAGGGTCCCGCTTACAGGTGGTAAACACCATATATTTT.

This clone has at least ten counts. The rearrangement joins TRBV6-5 to TRBJ2-7; the match to TRBD1 covers 7 bases. Germline CDR1 is MNHEY and CDR2 is SVGAGI. Losses at the gene ends were 6 bases for V and 6 bases for J; bases not matched to a gene: 14. The length of the CDR3 is 15 residues. The CDR3 nucleotides are TGTGCCAGCAGGACCACGGGACAGAATTTTCGCGAGCAGTACTTC. Amino acids: CASRTTGQNFREQYF.

This clone was detected many times. CDR3 sequence reads: CALNGGLETQYF. CDR3 bases: TGTGCTCTCAATGGGGGGTTAGAGACCCAGTACTTC. The chain uses TRBV7-9 and TRBJ2-5, with TRBD2 as a possible D gene (6 bases). CDR3 size: 12 residues. Looked up from germline, CDR1 is SEHNR and CDR2 is FQNEAQ (reference sequence).

This clone is medium-sized within its sample. The chain joins TRBV10-3 to TRBJ2-5; no firm D call. Trimming removed 3 bases at V and 3 bases at J, with 5 bases between. This CDR3 region has 12 residues. CDR1 ENHRY and CDR2 SYGVKD come from the germline V gene. The CDR3 DNA follows: TGTGCCATCAGTGACAGGAAAGAGACCCAGTACTTC. Its protein product is CAISDRKETQYF.

Within the sample, this clone is medium-sized. The CDR3 loop is CASSIPRGVAFF. As DNA, the CDR3 is TGTGCCAGCAGCATCCCCAGGGGGGTAGCTTTCTTT. This sequence joins TRBV6-5 and TRBJ1-1, with 7 bases that match TRBD1. V lost 6 bases and J lost 10; bases outside the gene matches: 8. Germline V gene sequence: CDR1 MNHEY, CDR2 SVGAGI. The CDR3 is made up of 12 amino acids.

The chain links TRBV7-9 to TRBJ2-7; 10 nucleotides align to TRBD1. The germline CDR1 and CDR2 sequences are SEHNR and FQNEAQ (reference sequence). With V trimmed by 8 bases and J by 3 bases, 10 bases remained unmatched. This CDR3 comprises 15 residues. The CDR3 nucleotides read TGTGCCAGCGAAAGTGACCGGGACAGGGGCTACGAGCAGTACTTC. Protein: CASESDRDRGYEQYF.

This clone was observed at least ten times. This sequence joins TRBV10-3 and TRBJ1-1, with D uncertain. This CDR3 comprises 15 residues. Germline loops: CDR1 ENHRY, CDR2 SYGVKD. V was clipped by 0 bases and J by 2 bases, with 10 bases between them. The CDR3 protein is CAISESGGSNTEAFF. The DNA for the CDR3 is TGTGCCATCAGTGAGTCAGGAGGATCTAACACTGAAGCTTTCTTT.

This clone was detected many times. The J gene is TRBJ2-7, the V gene TRBV11-3, with D unclear. Germline-derived CDR1 and CDR2 are SGHNT and YENEEA. The CDR3 sequence is 12 residues long. V lost 1 base and J lost 4, with 5 bases in between. CDR3 amino acids: CASSLVLYEQYF. The DNA for the CDR3 is TGTGCCAGCAGCTTAGTTCTGTACGAGCAGTACTTC. Full variable domain (rest looked up from reference TRBV11-3 and TRBJ2-7): EAGVVQSPRYKIIEKKQPVAFWCNPISGHNTLYWYLQNLGQGPELLIRYENEEAVDDSQLPKDRFSAERLKGVDSTLKIQPAELGDSAVYLCASSLVLYEQYFGPGTRLTVT.

In its sample, this clone was seen many times. The CDR3 nucleotides read TGTGCCAGCAGCTTGGTGTGGAGCTCCTACGAGCAGTACTTC. Translating it yields CASSLVWSSYEQYF. This rearrangement joins TRBV5-8 to TRBJ2-7; no definite D call. Trimming removed 0 bases at V and 0 bases at J, with 7 bases between. The CDR3 runs 14 residues. CDR1 is SGHTS, CDR2 YDEGEE, per germline.

This clone is medium-sized in the sample. V gene TRBV10-1 combines with J gene TRBJ1-2; D uncertain. The CDR3 has 13 residues. Germline V gene lookup returns CDR1 WNHNN and CDR2 SYGVQD (reference sequence). V lost 3 bases and J 4 bases, leaving 9 bases between the germline ends. As DNA, the CDR3 is TGCGCCAGCAGTGACGGAGAAACCTATGGCTACACCTTC. Residues: CASSDGETYGYTF.

By frequency in the sample, this clone is medium-sized. The chain couples TRBV10-2 to TRBJ1-2, with D perhaps matching TRBD1 (6 bases). The CDR3 sequence is 13 residues long. CDR1 and CDR2 from the germline V gene are WSHSY and SAAADI. V lost 7 bases and J 4 bases, leaving 13 bases between the germline ends. The CDR3 DNA is TGCGCCAGCACCCAGGGGAACCCCTATGGCTACACCTTC. Protein sequence: CASTQGNPYGYTF.

In this sample, this clone turned up many times. The rearrangement links TRBV9 to TRBJ1-2; 7 bases agree with TRBD1. This CDR3 spans 14 amino acids. V lost 1 base, J lost 7 bases, and 7 bases stayed unmatched. Per germline, CDR1 SGDLS and CDR2 YYNGEE. CDR3 in amino acids: CASSVHQGQSGYTF. The CDR3, as DNA: TGTGCCAGCAGCGTACATCAGGGACAGAGTGGCTACACCTTC.